The next 29 T cell receptor beta chains were all read from a single sample in a study of blood T cells in healthy people across ages. Primed by a sample-barcoded 5' primer and a J-beta primer mix, a second PCR proceeded for 7 to 11 cycles. TCRdb re-derived calls from the 5' RACE reads in MiXCR, one entry per CDR3 protein. The sample lists around 520,000 distinct CDR3 sequences; around 27% were seen once. The same sample was also studied in work on T cells of mothers and their children.

Sequenced material: blood. Source of these receptors: a boy younger than 10 in good health.

This clonotype has just a few counts. The chain carries TRBV10-3 and TRBJ1-2, with D unclear. Germline assignment: CDR1 ENHRY and CDR2 SYGVKD. V was shortened by 11 bases and J by 2 bases, with 9 bases between the two germline ends. CDR3 length: 11 residues. The CDR3: CAVQENYGYTF. The CDR3 DNA reads TGTGCCGTTCAGGAAAACTATGGCTACACCTTC.

The CDR3 is CASSDYGQGRNGYTF. The CDR3 coding sequence is TGTGCCAGCAGTGACTACGGACAGGGGCGGAATGGCTACACCTTC. J is TRBJ1-2 and V is TRBV12-3 or TRBV12-4, with TRBD1 matching over 9 bases. With 5 bases clipped from V and 6 bases from J, the junction kept 10 bases outside the gene matches. There are 15 residues in the CDR3.

The rearrangement uses TRBV7-6 and TRBJ2-5, with 9 nucleotides matching TRBD2. Gene TRBJ2-7 matches the end of the DNA better, so the J call may be wrong. CDR1 is SGHVS and CDR2 is FNYEAQ in the germline V gene. CDR3 length: 16 amino acids. The CDR3 here is CASSLEAGGPSTEQYF. The CDR3 region has the DNA TGTGCCAGCAGCTTAGAGGCGGGAGGGCCGTCCACCGAGCAGTACTTC.

The chain links TRBV20-1 to TRBJ2-1; 13 nucleotides agree with TRBD2. The CDR3 contains 14 residues. Germline V gene lookup returns CDR1 DFQATT and CDR2 SNEGSKA (reference sequence). The junction had 7 bases not matched to a gene; V was cut back by 6 bases and J by 8 bases. The CDR3 DNA sequence: TGCAGTGCCCAGGGACTAGCGGGACGTGATGAGCAGTTCTTC. Its protein is CSAQGLAGRDEQFF.

The chain uses TRBV10-1 and TRBJ2-1; tentatively, D is TRBD2 (5 bases). Trimming removed 3 bases at V and 9 bases at J, with 9 bases between. The CDR3 is 12 residues long. Germline CDR1 WNHNN, CDR2 SYGVQD (reference sequence). The CDR3 nucleotides read TGCGCCAGCAGTGAACTAGTAAGTGAGCAGTTCTTC. Residues: CASSELVSEQFF.

This clonotype was observed a few times. The V call is TRBV6-5, the J call TRBJ2-5; D is unclear. This CDR3 has 15 amino acids. The germline CDR1 and CDR2 sequences are MNHEY and SVGAGI. With 6 bases removed from V and 1 base from J, the gap between germline ends came to 15 bases. CDR3 sequence: CASSPVNPSQETQYF. The CDR3 nucleotides read TGTGCCAGCAGCCCGGTAAACCCGTCCCAAGAGACCCAGTACTTC.

The V and J genes are TRBV5-1 and TRBJ2-1; 8 bases are a match to TRBD1. Germline V gene lookup returns CDR1 SGHRS and CDR2 YFSETQ. CDR3 size: 15 residues. V shed 3 bases and J 3 bases; nucleotides not matched to a gene: 5. DNA for the CDR3: TGCGCCAGCAGCTCGGACAGGGTTGTCTACAATGAGCAGTTCTTC. Amino acid sequence: CASSSDRVVYNEQFF. The entire variable domain, with the rest obtained from reference TRBV5-1 and TRBJ2-1, is as follows: KAGVTQTPRYLIKTRGQQVTLSCSPISGHRSVSWYQQTPGQGLQFLFEYFSETQRNKGNFPGRFSGRQFSNSRSEMNVSTLELGDSALYLCASSSDRVVYNEQFFGPGTRLTVL.

Comment on this clonotype: At one end, the junction sequence differs from germline, possibly due to a read error. The chain is built from TRBV15 and TRBJ1-1; D is unresolved. The germline V gene encodes CDR1 LNHNV and CDR2 YYDKDF (reference sequence). This CDR3 has 15 amino acids. The CDR3 loop reads CAASRDIAGNTEAFF. CDR3 DNA: TGTGCCGCCAGCAGAGATATTGCAGGGAACACTGAAGCTTTCTTT.

The gene calls are TRBV12-3 or TRBV12-4 and TRBJ2-1; no reliable D call. V was clipped by 1 base and J by 0 bases, with 10 bases between them. This CDR3 has 16 amino acids. CDR3 loop: CASSLVITGSYNEQFF. CDR3 bases: TGTGCCAGCAGTTTAGTGATTACCGGCTCCTACAATGAGCAGTTCTTC.

This clonotype occurred a few times. This chain connects TRBV19 to TRBJ1-5, with D maybe TRBD1 (5 bases). V lost 8 bases and J lost 1, with 9 bases in between. The CDR3 runs to 13 residues. Germline CDR1 and CDR2: LNHDA and SQIVND (reference sequence). DNA of the CDR3: TGTGCCAGTTCGGGACCGAGCAATCAGCCCCAGCATTTT. Its translation: CASSGPSNQPQHF. Full variable domain (rest looked up from reference TRBV19 and TRBJ1-5): DGGITQSPKYLFRKEGQNVTLSCEQNLNHDAMYWYRQDPGQGLRLIYYSQIVNDFQKGDIAEGYSVSREKKESFPLTVTSAQKNPTAFYLCASSGPSNQPQHFGDGTRLSIL.

The chain employs TRBV7-3 and TRBJ2-5, with a weak D call TRBD2 (6 bases). The V and J ends lost 5 bases and 5 bases respectively, with 15 bases between them. CDR3 length: 14 residues. Germline CDR1 is SGHTA and CDR2 is FQGTGA. CDR3 in amino acids: CASSHRLEGETQYF. The CDR3 DNA sequence: TGTGCCAGCAGCCACAGACTAGAGGGGGAGACCCAGTACTTC.

This clonotype was seen more than once but under ten times. This chain links TRBV12-3 or TRBV12-4 with TRBJ2-1, with 13 positions matching TRBD2. The CDR3 spans 18 residues. The J segment lost 6 bases and the V segment lost 4 bases, leaving 12 bases of the junction unmatched. CDR3 sequence: CASSSGLAGEAKPNEQFF. The DNA for the CDR3 is TGTGCCAGCAGTTCAGGACTAGCGGGAGAGGCCAAGCCCAATGAGCAGTTCTTC.

There are a few counts of this clonotype. The CDR3 sequence: CASSEVGEGETQYF. In nucleotides, the CDR3 is TGTGCCAGCAGTGAAGTTGGGGAAGGAGAGACCCAGTACTTC. This sequence joins TRBV6-1 and TRBJ2-7; D gene unclear. The J call is doubtful: the DNA matches TRBJ2-5 better. This CDR3 spans 14 amino acids. Per the germline V gene, CDR1 is MNHNS and CDR2 is SASEGT.

This chain joins TRBV20-1 and TRBJ2-7; D not resolved. The CDR3 runs to 13 residues. Trimming cost V 3 bases and J 0 bases, with 9 bases left between them. Germline-derived CDR1 and CDR2 are DFQATT and SNEGSKA (reference sequence). The CDR3 coding sequence is TGCAGTGCTAGGAAGCGCAGCTCCTACGAGCAGTACTTC. Translation: CSARKRSSYEQYF.

This chain uses TRBV10-2 with TRBJ2-1; D unresolved. Germline CDR1 and CDR2: WSHSY and SAAADI. The CDR3 covers 13 residues. V was clipped by 3 bases and J by 4 bases, with 7 bases between them. For the CDR3, the DNA is TGCGCCAGCAGTGAAAAGTCTTACAATGAGCAGTTCTTC. Its protein is CASSEKSYNEQFF.

This clonotype has more than one count but fewer than ten. The chain is built from TRBV7-8 and TRBJ2-5; TRBD2 aligns across 7 bases. This CDR3 is 15 amino acids long. Germline assignment: CDR1 SGHVS and CDR2 FQNEAQ. V dropped 3 bases and J dropped 4; count of bases not matched to a gene: 8. Here the CDR3 DNA reads TGTGCCAGCAGCTTGACTAGCCTGGCGGGAGAGACCCAGTACTTC. Translated: CASSLTSLAGETQYF.

V usage is TRBV3-1 and J usage is TRBJ2-2; D may correspond to TRBD1 or TRBD2 (5 bases each). The CDR3 is 14 residues long. The V gene lost 5 bases and the J gene lost 7 bases, with 14 bases spanning the gap. CDR1 is LGHDT and CDR2 is YNNKEL in the germline V gene (reference sequence). The DNA for the CDR3 is TGTGCCAGCAGCAGCCGGGACGAGGACGGGGAGCTGTTTTTT. This gives the protein CASSSRDEDGELFF.

The gene calls are TRBV12-3 or TRBV12-4 and TRBJ1-2; D remains unclear. The CDR3 loop spans 13 amino acids. Trimming stripped 4 bases from V and 4 bases from J, with 10 bases between. The CDR3 is CASSSQSGYGYTF. CDR3 DNA sequence: TGTGCCAGCAGTTCGCAGAGCGGCTATGGCTACACCTTC.

This clonotype occurred a few times. The rearrangement joins TRBV24-1 to TRBJ1-4; perhaps TRBD1 as D (5 bases). Germline loops: CDR1 KGHDR, CDR2 SFDVKD. There are 16 residues in the CDR3. Between the trimmed V and J ends, which lost 5 bases and 8 bases, there was a span of 20 bases. The CDR3 loop reads CATSGLQVPFREKLFF. CDR3 nucleotides: TGTGCCACCAGTGGTTTACAGGTCCCCTTCCGAGAAAAACTGTTTTTT.

The V gene is TRBV20-1, the J gene TRBJ2-2; 8 positions match TRBD1. The trim removed 0 bases at V and 5 bases at J, leaving 8 bases unmatched. This CDR3 region has 16 residues. CDR1 is DFQATT and CDR2 is SNEGSKA in the germline V gene (reference sequence). DNA of the CDR3: TGCAGTGCTAGAGATGGAGGACAGGGTGGGACCGGGGAGCTGTTTTTT. Amino acids: CSARDGGQGGTGELFF.

The gene calls are TRBV27 and TRBJ1-5, with D perhaps TRBD1 (5 bases). V lost 8 bases to trimming and J lost 4 bases, with 21 bases between them. Germline V gene sequence: CDR1 MNHEY, CDR2 SMNVEV (reference sequence). The CDR3 loop spans 16 amino acids. The CDR3 spells CASGPVKDKKNQPQHF. DNA for the CDR3: TGTGCCAGCGGTCCTGTGAAGGACAAGAAAAATCAGCCCCAGCATTTT.

Only a few counts were recorded for this clonotype. The chain uses TRBV10-2 and TRBJ2-3; 11 bases agree with TRBD2. CDR3 size: 17 residues. Losses at the gene ends were 0 bases for V and 6 bases for J; bases not matched to a gene: 8. In germline, CDR1 is WSHSY, CDR2 SAAADI. The CDR3 bases are TGCGCCAGCAGTGAGTCTGCTCTAGCGGGGGGCGGGGATACGCAGTATTTT. Its translation: CASSESALAGGGDTQYF.

The chain carries TRBV20-1 and TRBJ2-6; D remains ambiguous. The V end was cut by 6 bases, the J end by 1 base, with 7 bases between. Germline values: CDR1 DFQATT, CDR2 SNEGSKA (reference sequence). There are 13 residues in the CDR3. The CDR3 region is CSAESSGANVLTF. The CDR3 nucleotides are TGCAGTGCGGAATCTTCTGGGGCCAACGTCCTGACTTTC.

This clonotype was seen a handful of times. The chain links TRBV7-9 to TRBJ2-7; 9 bases align to TRBD1. V was clipped by 5 bases and J by 5 bases; unmatched bases: 13. This CDR3 is 16 amino acids long. Germline V CDR1 and CDR2: SEHNR, FQNEAQ (reference sequence). CDR3 bases: TGTGCCAGCAGCCGAACCAAGGACAGGGGTCCCCACGAGCAGTACTTC. The encoded protein is CASSRTKDRGPHEQYF.

This clonotype was counted a few times. The rearrangement uses TRBV27 and TRBJ1-1; a weak D match, TRBD1 (6 bases). CDR1 and CDR2 (germline): MNHEY, SMNVEV (reference sequence). The CDR3 is 13 amino acids. Trimming took 4 bases from V and 7 from J, leaving 13 bases between them. The CDR3 loop reads CASSWTEGGEAFF. The CDR3 bases are TGTGCCAGCAGTTGGACAGAGGGAGGTGAAGCTTTCTTT.

V and J are TRBV3-1 and TRBJ1-1; no clear D. CDR1 and CDR2 from the germline V gene are LGHDT and YNNKEL (reference sequence). Trimming shortened V by 0 bases and J by 4 bases, and 12 bases separated the two germline ends. The CDR3 has 15 amino acids. CDR3 amino acids: CASSQDDGSVTEAFF. CDR3 sequence (DNA): TGTGCCAGCAGCCAAGACGACGGATCAGTCACTGAAGCTTTCTTT.

This rearrangement joins TRBV13 to TRBJ1-1; D ambiguous. Per the germline V gene, CDR1 is PRHDT and CDR2 is FYEKMQ (reference sequence). V was shortened by 5 bases and J by 0 bases, with 7 bases between the two germline ends. The CDR3 has 13 amino acids. The CDR3 DNA follows: TGTGCCAGCAGCCCCCAGATGAACACTGAAGCTTTCTTT. Protein sequence: CASSPQMNTEAFF.

Many counts were recorded for this clonotype. The rearrangement uses TRBV14 and TRBJ1-1; TRBD1 aligns across 7 bases. Germline CDR1 reads SGHDN; CDR2 reads FVKESK. The CDR3 has 13 amino acids. Trimming cost V 9 bases and J 2 bases; bases outside gene matches: 6. This CDR3 reads CASSQGVNTEAFF. The CDR3 DNA sequence: TGTGCCAGTTCTCAGGGGGTCAACACTGAAGCTTTCTTT.

This chain connects TRBV12-3 or TRBV12-4 to TRBJ2-5; the D gene is possibly TRBD1 (6 bases). Trimming stripped 5 bases from V and 0 bases from J, with 19 bases between. CDR3 length equals 17 residues. CDR3 region: CASSLRAGTPYQETQYF. As DNA, the CDR3 is TGTGCCAGCAGTCTCCGTGCCGGGACACCGTACCAAGAGACCCAGTACTTC.